The 20 T cell receptor beta chains reported below all come from one sample, sequenced in a study of T-cell memory formation after mild COVID-19. TCRdb processed the 5' RACE reads anew with MiXCR; each CDR3 protein has one entry. The data show 550,000 to 700,000 distinct CDR3 sequences, roughly a sixth seen once. The sequenced sample was PBMCs or a T cell subset sorted from them (not recorded which). The source is an adult woman who had mild COVID-19 (a few samples of this study predate the infection). Cell type and time point are not known.

The chain links TRBV29-1 to TRBJ1-2; TRBD1 is a possible D gene (5 bases). The CDR3 contains 16 residues. V lost 3 bases, J lost 1 base, and 18 bases lay in between. The germline V gene encodes CDR1 SQVTM and CDR2 ANQGSEA. The DNA of the CDR3 is TGCAGCGTTGAGTATAACCGGGACTTTTTTAACTATGGCTACACCTTC. It translates to CSVEYNRDFFNYGYTF. The whole variable domain, filled in from reference TRBV29-1 and TRBJ1-2, reads SAVISQKPSRDICQRGTSLTIQCQVDSQVTMMFWYRQQPGQSLTLIATANQGSEATYESGFVIDKFPISRPNLTFSTLTVSNMSPEDSSIYLCSVEYNRDFFNYGYTFGSGTRLTVV.

This clonotype has a handful of counts. V is TRBV19 and J is TRBJ1-1; D is ambiguous. CDR1 is LNHDA, CDR2 SQIVND, per germline (reference sequence). The CDR3 has 15 amino acids. Trimming cost V 6 bases and J 4 bases, with 18 bases left between them. The CDR3 here is CASSLPRGGITEAFF. In nucleotides, the CDR3 is TGTGCCAGTAGCCTGCCCCGGGGAGGGATCACTGAAGCTTTCTTT.

This clonotype was counted once. The V gene is TRBV2, the J gene TRBJ1-5, with 8 bases lining up with TRBD1. Unmatched junction bases numbered 14, after V lost 6 bases and J lost 4 bases. This CDR3 is 17 amino acids long. From germline, CDR1 is SNHLY and CDR2 FYNNEI. The DNA for the CDR3 is TGTGCCAGCAGCTCCCCCGCCGGGACAGGTACTAATCAGCCCCAGCATTTT. It is translated as CASSSPAGTGTNQPQHF.

This clonotype was picked up many times. The rearrangement uses TRBV9 and TRBJ1-6; a weak D match, TRBD1 (6 bases). The CDR3 covers 16 residues. From germline, CDR1 is SGDLS and CDR2 YYNGEE. V shed 0 bases and J shed 4 bases, with 11 bases lying between them. The chain's CDR3 is CASSVEPGTYNSPLHF. Here the CDR3 DNA reads TGTGCCAGCAGCGTAGAGCCAGGGACATATAATTCACCCCTCCACTTT.

This clonotype showed up just a few times. The chain is built from TRBV6-1 and TRBJ1-2; weak D call: TRBD1 (5 bases). Germline assignment: CDR1 MNHNS and CDR2 SASEGT. The V end lost 6 bases, the J end lost 5 bases, and 10 bases lay between the germline ends. This CDR3 is 12 amino acids long. The CDR3 nucleotides read TGTGCCAGCAGCAGGGTAAAGTATGGCTACACCTTC. Encoded protein: CASSRVKYGYTF.

This clonotype has just a few counts. The rearrangement joins TRBV19 to TRBJ2-3, with D tentatively TRBD2 (5 bases). This CDR3 is 12 amino acids long. Trimming removed 6 bases from V and 5 bases from J, with 9 bases in between. CDR1 and CDR2 from the germline V gene are LNHDA and SQIVND (reference sequence). The DNA for the CDR3 is TGTGCCAGTAGGATGGCGGGAGATACGCAGTATTTT. Protein: CASRMAGDTQYF.

This clonotype was counted a few times. V and J are TRBV11-1 and TRBJ1-2; D is uncertain. Germline values: CDR1 SGHAT, CDR2 FQDESV (reference sequence). The CDR3 is 13 residues long. V shed 1 base and J shed 8 bases, with 11 bases lying between them. This chain's CDR3 is CASSLGATAGYTF. The CDR3 DNA is TGTGCCAGCAGCTTAGGTGCCACGGCGGGCTACACCTTC.

This clonotype was detected a few times. The V call is TRBV12-3 or TRBV12-4, the J call TRBJ2-7; no reliable D call. This CDR3 spans 14 amino acids. Between the trimmed V and J ends, which lost 7 bases and 3 bases, there was a span of 16 bases. The CDR3 protein is CASKPGPSGYEQYF. Here the CDR3 DNA reads TGTGCCAGCAAGCCGGGTCCCTCGGGCTACGAGCAGTACTTC.

The CDR3 region is CSANGQTNYYEQYF. The CDR3 DNA is TGCAGTGCTAACGGACAGACCAACTACTACGAGCAGTACTTC. The chain has TRBV20-1 and TRBJ2-7; a possible D gene is TRBD1 (6 bases). CDR3 size: 14 residues. Trimming cost V 4 bases and J 3 bases, with 16 bases left between them. Germline V gives CDR1 DFQATT, CDR2 SNEGSKA (reference sequence).

The chain has TRBV6-1 and TRBJ1-3; D is unresolved. The CDR3 runs 15 residues. Germline CDR1 is MNHNS and CDR2 is SASEGT. Trimming took 1 base from V and 0 from J, leaving 7 bases between them. The CDR3 is CASSEGQHSGNTIYF. CDR3 coding DNA: TGTGCCAGCAGTGAAGGGCAGCACTCTGGAAACACCATATATTTT.

This clonotype was recorded a few times. The chain uses TRBV24-1 and TRBJ2-7; possibly TRBD2 for D (6 bases). The V end lost 4 bases, the J end lost 7 bases, and 10 bases lay between the germline ends. Germline V gene lookup returns CDR1 KGHDR and CDR2 SFDVKD. CDR3 length: 12 amino acids. For the CDR3, the DNA is TGTGCCACCAGTGAACGGGACTTTGAGCAGTACTTC. Amino acid sequence: CATSERDFEQYF.

This chain uses TRBV5-1 with TRBJ2-4, with TRBD2 as a possible D gene (5 bases). The CDR3 totals 11 residues. The V and J ends lost 6 bases and 7 bases respectively, with 8 bases between them. Germline CDR1 reads SGHRS; CDR2 reads YFSETQ. The CDR3 DNA reads as TGCGCCAGCAAAGGACTTAACATTCAGTACTTC. Amino acids: CASKGLNIQYF.

The rearrangement uses TRBV7-2 and TRBJ2-3; D unclear. CDR3 size: 17 residues. Germline V gene data show CDR1 as SGHTA and CDR2 as FQGNSA. V gave up 5 bases and J gave up 5 bases, with 23 bases separating them. CDR3 nucleotides: TGTGCCAGCAGCCGACCCCAAGGGTCCAACTACGAAGATACGCAGTATTTT. Encoded protein: CASSRPQGSNYEDTQYF.

This clonotype has only a few counts. The genes are TRBV5-1 and TRBJ2-7, with D possibly called TRBD1 or TRBD2 (5 bases each). Germline lookup yields CDR1 SGHRS and CDR2 YFSETQ. V was pared by 2 bases and J by 3 bases, with 15 bases between. This CDR3 has 15 amino acids. The CDR3 DNA is TGCGCCAGCAGCTTAAATGAGGGGCCGGACTACGAGCAGTACTTC. Residues: CASSLNEGPDYEQYF.

The chain recombines TRBV20-1 with TRBJ2-7; 10 bases match TRBD1. J gave up 3 bases and V 1 base, and 6 bases lay outside the gene matches. Germline V gene sequence: CDR1 DFQATT, CDR2 SNEGSKA (reference sequence). The CDR3 has 15 residues. CDR3 in amino acids: CSARAGQGSIYEQYF. The CDR3 coding sequence is TGCAGTGCTAGAGCGGGACAGGGGTCCATCTACGAGCAGTACTTC.

The V gene is TRBV24-1, the J gene TRBJ2-1, with TRBD2 as a possible D gene (6 bases). The length of the CDR3 is 16 residues. Trimming removed 3 bases at V and 2 bases at J, with 13 bases between. Looked up from germline, CDR1 is KGHDR and CDR2 is SFDVKD. The CDR3 nucleotides read TGTGCCACCAGTGATCGAGTCGGGGGAACCTACAATGAGCAGTTCTTC. It is translated as CATSDRVGGTYNEQFF.

This clonotype has only a few counts. V and J are TRBV20-1 and TRBJ1-2; tentatively, D is TRBD1 (5 bases). Trimming pared 0 bases from V and 4 bases from J, leaving 12 bases between. The length of the CDR3 is 14 residues. CDR1 and CDR2 (germline): DFQATT, SNEGSKA (reference sequence). In DNA form, the CDR3 reads TGCAGTGCTAGAGAGGGCACGGGACTCTATGGCTACACCTTC. Translation: CSAREGTGLYGYTF.

This clonotype occurred a few times. This chain joins TRBV12-3 or TRBV12-4 and TRBJ2-1; D is undetermined. This CDR3 has 15 residues. V gave up 4 bases and J gave up 2 bases, with 12 bases separating them. The CDR3: CASSSMVLPYNEQFF. The CDR3 nucleotides read TGTGCCAGCAGTTCCATGGTCCTCCCCTACAATGAGCAGTTCTTC.

The chain uses TRBV12-3 or TRBV12-4 and TRBJ1-2; D not resolved. The V and J ends lost 6 bases and 1 base respectively, with 9 bases between them. CDR3 length equals 13 residues. CDR3 sequence reads: CASRKENNYGYTF. Written as DNA, the CDR3 is TGTGCCAGCAGGAAAGAAAATAACTATGGCTACACCTTC.

This clonotype was observed a handful of times. V and J are TRBV24-1 and TRBJ2-3, with 8 bases that match TRBD1. In germline, CDR1 is KGHDR, CDR2 SFDVKD. V was clipped by 6 bases and J by 3 bases; unmatched bases: 13. The CDR3 runs to 17 residues. CDR3 in amino acids: CATSSPGRGQGTDTQYF. The CDR3 DNA is TGTGCCACCAGTTCGCCGGGGAGAGGACAGGGAACAGATACGCAGTATTTT.